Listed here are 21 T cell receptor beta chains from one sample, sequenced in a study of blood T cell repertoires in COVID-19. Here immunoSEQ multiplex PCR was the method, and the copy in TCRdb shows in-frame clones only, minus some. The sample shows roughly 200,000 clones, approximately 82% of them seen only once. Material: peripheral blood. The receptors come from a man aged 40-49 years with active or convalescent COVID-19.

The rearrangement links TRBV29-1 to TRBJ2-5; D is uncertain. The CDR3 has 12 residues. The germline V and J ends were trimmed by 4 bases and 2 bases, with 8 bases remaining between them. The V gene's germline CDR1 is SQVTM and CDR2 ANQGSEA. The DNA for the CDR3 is TGCAGCGTTGTCGAGTTTCAAGAGACCCAGTACTTC. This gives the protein CSVVEFQETQYF.

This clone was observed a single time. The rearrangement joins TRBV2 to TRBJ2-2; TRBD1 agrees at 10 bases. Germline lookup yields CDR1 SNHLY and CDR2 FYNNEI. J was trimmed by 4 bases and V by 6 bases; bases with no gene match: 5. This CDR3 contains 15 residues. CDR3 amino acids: CASRGTGVGTGELFF. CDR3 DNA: TGTGCCAGCAGGGGGACAGGGGTAGGCACCGGGGAGCTGTTTTTT.

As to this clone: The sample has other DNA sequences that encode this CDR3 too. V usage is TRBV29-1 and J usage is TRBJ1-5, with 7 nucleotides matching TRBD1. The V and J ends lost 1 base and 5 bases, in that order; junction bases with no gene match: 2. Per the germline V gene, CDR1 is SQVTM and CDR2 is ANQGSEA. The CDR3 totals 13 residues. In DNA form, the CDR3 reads TGCAGCGTTGAAGGGCAGGGGGATCAGCCCCAGCATTTT. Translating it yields CSVEGQGDQPQHF.

CDR3: CASRGQGILDSPLHF. In DNA form, the CDR3 reads TGTGCCAGCAGGGGACAGGGGATCTTAGATTCACCCCTCCACTTT. This rearrangement joins TRBV6-5 to TRBJ1-6; TRBD1 agrees at 10 bases. This CDR3 comprises 15 residues. V shed 6 bases and J 8 bases; nucleotides not matched to a gene: 7. Germline V lookup: CDR1 MNHEY, CDR2 SVGAGI.

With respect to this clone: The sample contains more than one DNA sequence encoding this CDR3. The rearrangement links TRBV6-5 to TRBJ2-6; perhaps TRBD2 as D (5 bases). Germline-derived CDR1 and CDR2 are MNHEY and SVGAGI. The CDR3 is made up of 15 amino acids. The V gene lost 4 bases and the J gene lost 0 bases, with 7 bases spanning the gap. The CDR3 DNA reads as TGTGCCAGCAGTTCCCGGGACTCTGGGGCCAACGTCCTGACTTTC. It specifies CASSSRDSGANVLTF.

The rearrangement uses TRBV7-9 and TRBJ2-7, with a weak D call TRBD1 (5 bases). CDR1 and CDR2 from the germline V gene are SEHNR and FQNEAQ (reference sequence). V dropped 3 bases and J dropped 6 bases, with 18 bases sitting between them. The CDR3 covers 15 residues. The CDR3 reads CASSFGWSGIREQYF. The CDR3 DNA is TGTGCCAGCAGCTTCGGGTGGTCAGGGATTCGCGAGCAGTACTTC.

The CDR3 region is CASSDRLAGGPHTQYF. For the CDR3, the DNA is TGTGCCAGCAGTGACCGACTAGCGGGGGGGCCCCATACGCAGTATTTT. The chain uses TRBV25-1 and TRBJ2-3, with 14 nucleotides matching TRBD2. CDR1 MGHDK and CDR2 SYGVNS come from the germline V gene. Losses at the gene ends were 3 bases for V and 7 bases for J; bases not matched to a gene: 6. The CDR3 extends over 16 amino acids.

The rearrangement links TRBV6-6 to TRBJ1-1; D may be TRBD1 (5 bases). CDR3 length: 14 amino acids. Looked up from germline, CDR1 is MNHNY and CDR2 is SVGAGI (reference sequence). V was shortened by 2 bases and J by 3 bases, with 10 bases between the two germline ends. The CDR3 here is CASSYRGTDTEAFF. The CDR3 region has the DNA TGTGCCAGCAGTTACAGGGGAACAGACACTGAAGCTTTCTTT.

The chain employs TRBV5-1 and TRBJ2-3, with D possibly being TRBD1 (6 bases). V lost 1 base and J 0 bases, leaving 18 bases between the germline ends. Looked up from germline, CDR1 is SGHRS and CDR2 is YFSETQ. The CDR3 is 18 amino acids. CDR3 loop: CASSLRTVGAGSTDTQYF. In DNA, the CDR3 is TGCGCCAGCAGCTTGCGTACGGTGGGGGCCGGAAGCACAGATACGCAGTATTTT.

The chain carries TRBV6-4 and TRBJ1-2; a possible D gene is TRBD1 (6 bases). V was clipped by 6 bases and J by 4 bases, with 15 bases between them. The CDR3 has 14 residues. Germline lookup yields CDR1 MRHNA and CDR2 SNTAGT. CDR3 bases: TGTGCCAGCAGGGTTACAGGGTGGTGCTATGGCTACACCTTC. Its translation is CASRVTGWCYGYTF.

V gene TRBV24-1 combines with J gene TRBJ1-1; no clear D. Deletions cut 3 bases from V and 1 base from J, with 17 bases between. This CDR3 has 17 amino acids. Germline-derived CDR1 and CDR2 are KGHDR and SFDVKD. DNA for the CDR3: TGTGCCACCAGTGATAGTCCAGGAAAAGGCAAGAACACTGAAGCTTTCTTT. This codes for CATSDSPGKGKNTEAFF.

The CDR3, as DNA: TGTGCCAGCAGCCAATTGGCGGGAGTAGTGAATACGCAGTATTTT. It yields the protein CASSQLAGVVNTQYF. V is TRBV3-1 (or the pseudogene TRBV3-2) and J is TRBJ2-3, with 7 bases matching TRBD2. Looked up from germline, CDR1 is LGHDT and CDR2 is YNNKEL (reference sequence). The CDR3 has 15 amino acids. V trimming: 2 bases; J trimming: 7 bases; junction bases outside the gene matches: 9.

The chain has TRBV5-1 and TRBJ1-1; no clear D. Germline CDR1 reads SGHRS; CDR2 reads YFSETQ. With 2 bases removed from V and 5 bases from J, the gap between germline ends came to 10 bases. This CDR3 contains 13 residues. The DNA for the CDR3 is TGCGCCAGCAGCTTTGGAGGAGAGACTGAAGCTTTCTTT. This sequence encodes CASSFGGETEAFF.

CDR3 coding DNA: TGTGCCAGCAGCCCCGGGACTCTCGGGAACACCGGGGAGCTGTTTTTT. This codes for CASSPGTLGNTGELFF. The chain recombines TRBV13 with TRBJ2-2; perhaps TRBD2 as D (6 bases). The germline gives CDR1 PRHDT, CDR2 FYEKMQ (reference sequence). The CDR3 sequence is 16 residues long. V shed 5 bases and J shed 1 base, with 14 bases lying between them.

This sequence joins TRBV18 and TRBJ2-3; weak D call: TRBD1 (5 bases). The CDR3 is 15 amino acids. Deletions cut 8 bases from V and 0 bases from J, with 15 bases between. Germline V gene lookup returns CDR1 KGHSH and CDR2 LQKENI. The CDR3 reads CASTTDRPSTDTQYF. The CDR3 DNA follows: TGTGCCAGCACCACAGACAGACCTAGCACAGATACGCAGTATTTT. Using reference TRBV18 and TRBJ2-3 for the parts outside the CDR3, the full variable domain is NAGVMQNPRHLVRRRGQEARLRCSPMKGHSHVYWYRQLPEEGLKFMVYLQKENIIDESGMPKERFSAEFPKEGPSILRIQQVVRGDSAAYFCASTTDRPSTDTQYFGPGTRLTVL.

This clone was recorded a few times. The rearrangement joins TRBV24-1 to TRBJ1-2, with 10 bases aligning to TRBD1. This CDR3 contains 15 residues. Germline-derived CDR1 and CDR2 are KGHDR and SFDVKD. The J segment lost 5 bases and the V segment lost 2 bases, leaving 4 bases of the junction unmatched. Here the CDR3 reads CATSDSGGQGYGYTF. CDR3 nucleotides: TGTGCCACCAGTGATTCGGGGGGACAGGGGTATGGCTACACCTTC.

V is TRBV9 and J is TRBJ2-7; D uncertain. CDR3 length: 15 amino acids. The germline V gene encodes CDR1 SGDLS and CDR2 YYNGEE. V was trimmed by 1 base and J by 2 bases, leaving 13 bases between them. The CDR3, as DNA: TGTGCCAGCAGCGTAAATCTCGGTGCCCCCTACGAGCAGTACTTC. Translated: CASSVNLGAPYEQYF.

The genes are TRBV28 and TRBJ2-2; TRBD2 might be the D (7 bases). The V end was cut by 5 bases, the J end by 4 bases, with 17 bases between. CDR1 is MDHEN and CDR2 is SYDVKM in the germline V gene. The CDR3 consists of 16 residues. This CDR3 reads CASSPSPGGSTGELFF. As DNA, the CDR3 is TGTGCCAGCAGTCCCTCGCCGGGGGGCAGCACCGGGGAGCTGTTTTTT.

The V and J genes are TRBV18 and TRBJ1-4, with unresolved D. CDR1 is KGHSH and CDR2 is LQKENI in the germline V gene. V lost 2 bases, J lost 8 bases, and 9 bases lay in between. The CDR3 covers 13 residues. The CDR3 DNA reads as TGTGCCAGCTCACCAGAAATACAGGAAAAACTGTTTTTT. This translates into CASSPEIQEKLFF.

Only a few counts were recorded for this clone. The CDR3 sequence: CASRVRSVSSPLHF. The CDR3 DNA sequence: TGTGCCAGCAGGGTTAGGAGTGTCAGCTCACCCCTCCACTTT. This chain joins TRBV7-2 and TRBJ1-6; D remains ambiguous. This CDR3 comprises 14 residues. The germline CDR1 and CDR2 sequences are SGHTA and FQGNSA. The V and J ends lost 6 bases and 10 bases respectively, with 16 bases between them.

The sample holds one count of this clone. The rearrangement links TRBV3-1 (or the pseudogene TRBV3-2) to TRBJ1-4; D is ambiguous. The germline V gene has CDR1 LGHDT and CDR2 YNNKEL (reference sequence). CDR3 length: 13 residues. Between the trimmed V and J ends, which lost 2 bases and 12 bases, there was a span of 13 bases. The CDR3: CASSQSARRELFF. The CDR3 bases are TGTGCCAGCAGCCAATCAGCCAGGAGGGAACTGTTTTTT.